The present T cell receptor beta chain was sequenced within a study of blood T cell repertoires in COVID-19. In the study overall: COVID-19 samples from acute and convalescent phases originated in the United States, Italy and Spain.

Authors' analysis steps: Nucleated cell number was recorded as an estimate derived from reference gene primer amplification. Measured with immunoSEQ multiplex PCR; TCRdb has only the in-frame clones, and not every one. D and trimming were read from the DNA, whereas the V and J calls and clone size are those reported in that table. This sample has some 130,000 clones, with about nine tenths found just once. Germline V gene sequence: CDR1 SGHTA, CDR2 FQGTGA. The CDR3 consists of 13 residues. V lost 6 bases to trimming and J lost 3 bases, with 9 bases between them. This sequence originates from a man aged 60 to 75 with COVID-19, enrolled during active disease. The source material was peripheral blood. This sequence joins TRBV7-3 and TRBJ2-1; the D gene is possibly TRBD2 (5 bases). The CDR3 loop is CASSPDYYNEQFF. The CDR3 nucleotides are TGTGCCAGCAGTCCAGACTACTACAATGAGCAGTTCTTC.